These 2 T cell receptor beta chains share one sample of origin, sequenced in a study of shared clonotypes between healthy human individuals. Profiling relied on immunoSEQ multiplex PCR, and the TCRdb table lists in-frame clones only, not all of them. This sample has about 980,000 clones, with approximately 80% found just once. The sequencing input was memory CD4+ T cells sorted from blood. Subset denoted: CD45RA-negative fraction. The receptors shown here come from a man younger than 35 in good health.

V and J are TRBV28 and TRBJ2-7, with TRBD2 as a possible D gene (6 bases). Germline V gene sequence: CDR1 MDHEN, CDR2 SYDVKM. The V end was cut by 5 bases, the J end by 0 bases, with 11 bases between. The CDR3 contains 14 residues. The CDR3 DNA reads TGTGCCAGCAGTCCAGGGACTTTCTCCTACGAGCAGTACTTC. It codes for CASSPGTFSYEQYF.

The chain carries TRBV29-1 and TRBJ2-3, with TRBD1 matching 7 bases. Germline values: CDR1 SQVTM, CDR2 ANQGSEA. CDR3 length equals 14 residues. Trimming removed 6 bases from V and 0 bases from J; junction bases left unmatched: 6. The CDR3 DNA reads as TGCAGCGTGCGACAGGGCCCTAGCACAGATACGCAGTATTTT. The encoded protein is CSVRQGPSTDTQYF.